This note documents a single TCR beta chain sequence. This clonotype was seen at least ten times. It lacks a known antigen. No base qualities exist here, and no much larger clone lies one base off it. Libraries were built with multiplex PCR. Sequenced on an Illumina HiSeq 4000. CDR3 regions were amplified by Arm-PCR with iRepertoire HTBI primers to construct TCR beta libraries. Before sequencing, the PCR products went through gel purification. The authors' analysis ran thus. A total of around 59 TRBV and under 15 TRBJ segments were identified across samples and were used for gene usage analysis of CDR3 amino acid clonotypes. Filtered high-quality paired reads were merged into contigs using COPE and FqMerger. BLAST was used to align contigs to the IMGT TRBV, TRBD and TRBJ reference genes, and CDR3 was defined following IMGT. Any clonotype with a frequency above 0.1% was classified as a highly expanded clone. Shannon entropy served as the measure of repertoire diversity, while the Gini coefficient captured V-J evenness. Public clonotypes were defined as clonotypes shared by more than one individual. TCRdb reran the public reads through fastp at Q25 and MiXCR, keeping productive beta chains. A single entry per CDR3 protein holds the most common genes and DNA from its merged rows. TCRdb, rather than the study authors, made the V and J calls. Recorded for this sample are 550,000 or so distinct CDR3 sequences; more than 10% of them occurred a single time. Over 7% of the sample goes to the ten largest clones.

The sample comes from a study of regulatory T cells in long-lasting Graves disease (dated by TCRdb to the early 2020s). Study-level background: Newly diagnosed Graves' disease patients had taken antithyroid drugs for less than 3 months. This study used TCR sequencing and RNA sequencing of peripheral blood to compare persistent Graves' disease patients against newly diagnosed Graves' disease patients. The study took place in China and was registered as a clinical trial. A total of 35 or so samples underwent TCR sequencing: 13 from persistent and roughly 20 from newly diagnosed Graves' disease patients. Broader findings and caveats from the paper: A larger number of public clonotypes was shared among persistent patients (fewer than 3,000) than among newly diagnosed patients (around 970). Compared with newly diagnosed patients, persistent Graves' disease patients had lower TCR Shannon entropy and fewer highly expanded clones, which suggests clonal expansion. The authors acknowledged the small sample size as a limitation that may reduce accuracy. Persistent disease showed preferential use of TRBV28, TRBJ1-2 and TRBJ2-5, whereas newly diagnosed disease favored TRBV20-1 and TRBJ2-1. Peripheral blood alone was examined, since thyroid tissue, which constituted the primary lesion, could not be accessed. Sequencing and analysis were limited to the TCR beta chain.

In light of the paper, this sample's time point label describes: newly diagnosed GD, antithyroid drugs for less than 3 months. For both TCR sequencing and RNA sequencing, RNA was extracted from PBMCs using TRIzol. The diagnosis of Graves' disease was made according to American Thyroid Association guidelines. Recruitment of patients was carried out at an endocrinology department in Xi'an, China. Each patient gave around 9.2 milliliters of peripheral blood, collected in an EDTA anticoagulant tube. Ficoll Paque Plus density gradient separation was used to isolate PBMCs, and no further T cell sorting was performed. An Agilent 2100 Bioanalyzer and agarose gel were used to check RNA quality, and a NanoDrop 2000 was used to measure RNA concentration. Per the germline V gene, ENHRY is the CDR1 and SYGVKD is the CDR2. The CDR3 runs 16 amino acids, cysteine and phenylalanine included. Of the read, only the CDR3 DNA is kept; its 48 bases are in frame from base 1. Here V drops 4 bases and J drops 4 bases, and the junction holds 6 bases not matched to any gene.

Separately, the same data were catalogued under a study of T cells in Graves' hyperthyroidism and ophthalmopathy. The second study also describes: Stable Graves' hyperthyroidism was defined as the absence of progression to ophthalmopathy over 18 months of follow-up. Hyperthyroidism patients were newly diagnosed, with disease duration under 2 months, and aged 18 to 65 years. The study excluded patients with uncontrolled infections, other autoimmune diseases, pregnancy or lactation. Diagnoses were established on the basis of clinical symptoms, serum thyroxine and TRAb, thyroid ultrasound, and orbital computed tomography. The TCR CDR3 was subjected to a first round of RT-PCR using the HTBI primer set and the Qiagen OneStep RT-PCR kit. Most expanded thyroid clonotypes (frequency above 0.001) were also detected in blood, a finding suggesting that blood repertoires may reflect thyroid immune responses. In cross-validation, a model built on a 13 V-J signature told ophthalmopathy apart from stable hyperthyroidism with roughly 87% sensitivity and around 83% specificity, and in testing the same model reached 80%/75%. In validation, the model predicted progression to ophthalmopathy with 55% to 71% sensitivity and approximately 74% specificity, a median of around 6.6 months before onset. A discovery cohort of about a hundred patients, roughly 45 with Graves' ophthalmopathy and 55 to 60 with stable Graves' hyperthyroidism, was used to find distinguishing TCR V-J signatures. Prospective prediction of ophthalmopathy was tested in an independent validation cohort of some 20 hyperthyroidism patients and 15 to 17 patients who later progressed to ophthalmopathy. The 90 to 100 discovery patients were randomly divided into training and test sets at a 7:3 ratio. The study also compared thyroid tissue and blood T-cell repertoires from about six Graves' hyperthyroidism patients. After sampling, hyperthyroidism patients received methimazole starting at 30 mg daily, and ophthalmopathy patients received high-dose intravenous methylprednisolone. A second multiplex PCR round built the libraries, followed by size selection and purification. Paired-end sequencing of the libraries was performed with 100 bp reads on an Illumina HiSeq2000. SOAPnuke was used to process the raw data, throwing out any read that contained adapters or uncalled bases, had a mean Phred below 15, or lacked an exact constant-primer or identifier match. High-quality paired reads were merged using COPE v1.2.5, and each unique nucleotide sequence was defined as a clonotype. Clonotypes were aligned to IMGT TRBV, TRBD and TRBJ reference segments using MiTCR v1.1. Analysis was restricted to V-J combinations with a frequency above 0.0001, which covered 99.2% of repertoires. The TCS score was defined as F50 (clonal expansion) divided by E x V (chaos), with BLOSUM62-based TCRdist calculated between CDR3 peptides within each V-J. Welch's t-statistics and random forest reduced just over 500 V-J features to 13, which were used in a naive Bayes classifier (R e1071). Sample size was not statistically predetermined, and investigators were not blinded to group allocation. TCR Vbeta CDR3 sequencing of approximately 140 peripheral blood samples (more than 40 ophthalmopathy, under 80 hyperthyroidism and 17 progressor patients) is reported in the paper.

The source is a woman aged 30 to 39 with Graves disease. Donor details come from another sample of the same person, matched by shared clones. The sequencing used peripheral blood mononuclear cells (PBMCs), collected at new diagnosis, from a patient treated with antithyroid drugs. The rearrangement joined TRBV10-3 to TRBJ2-1, and 11 junctional nucleotides match TRBD1. The base sequence is TGTGCCATCAGTGTAGCCGGGACAGGGGGGTACAATGAGCAGTTCTTC. Its protein product is CAISVAGTGGYNEQFF.